This T cell receptor beta chain was found in a study of shared clonotypes between healthy human individuals. Comments on this clone: Its antigen is as yet unknown.

Study-wide results and caveats: Larger richness was generally estimated for naive than memory subsets.

This CDR3 is 14 amino acids long. The junction had 9 bases not matched to a gene; V was cut back by 6 bases and J by 4 bases. The V gene's germline CDR1 is MNHEY and CDR2 SMNVEV (reference sequence). Original processing methods: Filtering of immunoSEQ junctional sequences could not match full-length read filtering. Generated by immunoSEQ multiplex PCR, the TCRdb table keeps only in-frame clones and is missing some. V, J and clone size are those of that table, while D and trimming were read from the DNA. The repertoire holds a few million clones, 93% seen once, with around 1.8% in the top ten. The naive CD8 subset, CD45RO-negative cells positively selected for CCR7, excluded terminally differentiated effector memory CD45RA+ cells.

The source of this sequence is a man aged 18 to 30 in good health. Some clones in this sample may be carry-over from other donors' samples. This chain connects TRBV27 to TRBJ2-7, with 7 bases aligning to TRBD2. Sequenced material: naive CD8+ T cells from PBMCs. The CDR3 DNA is TGTGCCAGCAGAGTAGGGAGGGAGACATACGAGCAGTACTTC. Its translation: CASRVGRETYEQYF.